This TCR beta chain was identified in a study of shared clonotypes between healthy human individuals. Study-wide results and limits: Non-shared clonotypes displayed generation probabilities falling below those of clonotypes present in all four donors.

Naive CD8 cells lacked CD45RO, underwent positive selection for CCR7 and left out terminally differentiated effector memory CD45RA+ cells. Each of the donors was a healthy adult who was HIV-negative and had not had a recent acute infection or vaccination. Nashville, Tennessee was home to all donors, each a Caucasian adult. This was a deep-level run. TCRdb's table, derived via immunoSEQ multiplex PCR, lists solely in-frame clones and lacks some. The sample includes more than 2 million clones, roughly 94% of them seen just once. Germline V gene sequence: CDR1 SGHTA, CDR2 FQGNSA. The CDR3 runs 16 residues. The V gene end was trimmed by 0 bases and the J gene end by 4 bases; junction bases not matched to a gene: 4. Regarding this clone: Antigen: not known.

The sequencing input was naive CD8+ T cells sorted from blood. This rearrangement joins TRBV7-2 to TRBJ2-1, with TRBD2 matching over 9 bases. The TCR sequence derives from a man between 18 and 29 years old in good health. CDR3 loop: CASSLASSGTYNEQFF. CDR3 nucleotides: TGTGCCAGCAGCTTAGCGTCTAGCGGGACGTACAATGAGCAGTTCTTC.